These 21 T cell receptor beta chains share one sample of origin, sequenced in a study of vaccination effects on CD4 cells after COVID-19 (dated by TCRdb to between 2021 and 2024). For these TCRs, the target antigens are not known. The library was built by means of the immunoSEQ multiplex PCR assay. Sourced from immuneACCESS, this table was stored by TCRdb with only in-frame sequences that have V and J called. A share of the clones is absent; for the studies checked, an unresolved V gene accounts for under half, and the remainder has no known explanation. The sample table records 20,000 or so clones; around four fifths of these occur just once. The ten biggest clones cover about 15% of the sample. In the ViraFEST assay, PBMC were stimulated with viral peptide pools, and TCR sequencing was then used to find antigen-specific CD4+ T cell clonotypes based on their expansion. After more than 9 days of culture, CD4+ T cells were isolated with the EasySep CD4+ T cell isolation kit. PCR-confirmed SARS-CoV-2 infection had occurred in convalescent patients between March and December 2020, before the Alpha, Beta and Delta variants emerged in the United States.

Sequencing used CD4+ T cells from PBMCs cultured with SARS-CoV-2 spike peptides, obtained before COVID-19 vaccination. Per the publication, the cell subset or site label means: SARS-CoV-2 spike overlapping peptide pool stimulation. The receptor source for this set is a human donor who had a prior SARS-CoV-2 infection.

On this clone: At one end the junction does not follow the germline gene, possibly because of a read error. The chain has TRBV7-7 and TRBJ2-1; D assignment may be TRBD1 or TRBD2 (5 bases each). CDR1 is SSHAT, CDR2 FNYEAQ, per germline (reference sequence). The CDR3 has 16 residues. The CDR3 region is CASTRGEYFSYNEQFF. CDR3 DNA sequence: TGTGCTAGCACTAGGGGTGAATACTTCTCCTACAATGAGCAGTTCTTC. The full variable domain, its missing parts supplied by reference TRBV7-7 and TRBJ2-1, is GAGVSQSPRYKVTKRGQDVTLRCDPISSHATLYWYQQALGQGPEFLTYFNYEAQPDKSGLPSDRFSAERPEGSISTLTIQRTEQRDSAMYRCASTRGEYFSYNEQFFGPGTRLTVL.

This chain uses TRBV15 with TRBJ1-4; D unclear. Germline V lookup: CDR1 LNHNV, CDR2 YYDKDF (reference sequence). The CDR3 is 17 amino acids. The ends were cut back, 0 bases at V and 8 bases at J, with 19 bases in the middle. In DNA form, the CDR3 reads TGTGCCACCAGCAGAGATGGAGCCGTGGGAATTCGGGAAAAACTGTTTTTT. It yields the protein CATSRDGAVGIREKLFF.

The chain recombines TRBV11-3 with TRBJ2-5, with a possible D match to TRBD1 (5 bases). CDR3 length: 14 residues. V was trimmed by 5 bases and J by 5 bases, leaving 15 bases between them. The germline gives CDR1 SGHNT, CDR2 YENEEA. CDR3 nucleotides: TGTGCCAGCAGCCCCAGGGCAATGACGGAGACCCAGTACTTC. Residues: CASSPRAMTETQYF. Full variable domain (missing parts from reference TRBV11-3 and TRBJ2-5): EAGVVQSPRYKIIEKKQPVAFWCNPISGHNTLYWYLQNLGQGPELLIRYENEEAVDDSQLPKDRFSAERLKGVDSTLKIQPAELGDSAVYLCASSPRAMTETQYFGPGTRLLVL.

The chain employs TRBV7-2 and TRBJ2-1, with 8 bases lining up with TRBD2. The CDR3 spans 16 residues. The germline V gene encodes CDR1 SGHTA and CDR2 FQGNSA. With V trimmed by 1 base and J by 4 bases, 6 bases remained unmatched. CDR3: CASSLGGGRRYNEQFF. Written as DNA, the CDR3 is TGTGCCAGCAGCTTAGGTGGCGGGAGGAGGTACAATGAGCAGTTCTTC.

The CDR3 DNA reads TGTGCCAGTAGTATGACAGGGAGTAATGAAAAACTGTTTTTT. Translated: CASSMTGSNEKLFF. The genes are TRBV19 and TRBJ1-4; TRBD1 matches 7 bases. Germline V gives CDR1 LNHDA, CDR2 SQIVND (reference sequence). The CDR3 loop spans 14 amino acids. The V and J ends lost 3 bases and 4 bases, in that order; junction bases with no gene match: 2.

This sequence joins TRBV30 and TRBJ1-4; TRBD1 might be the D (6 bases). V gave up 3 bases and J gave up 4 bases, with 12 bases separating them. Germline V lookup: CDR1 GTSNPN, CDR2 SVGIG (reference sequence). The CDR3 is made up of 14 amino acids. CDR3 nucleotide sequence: TGTGCCTGGAGAGTTCGACAGGTTAATGAAAAACTGTTTTTT. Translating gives CAWRVRQVNEKLFF.

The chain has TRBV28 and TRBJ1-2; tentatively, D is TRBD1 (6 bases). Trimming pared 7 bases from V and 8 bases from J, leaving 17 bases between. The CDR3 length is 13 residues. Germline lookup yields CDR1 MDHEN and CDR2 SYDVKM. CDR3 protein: CASKTGFVQGYTF. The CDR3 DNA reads TGTGCCAGCAAAACAGGGTTCGTTCAAGGCTACACCTTC.

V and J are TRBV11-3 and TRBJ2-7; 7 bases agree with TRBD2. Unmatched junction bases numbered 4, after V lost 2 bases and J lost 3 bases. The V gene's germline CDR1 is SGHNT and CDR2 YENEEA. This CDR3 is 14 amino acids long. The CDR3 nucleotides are TGTGCCAGCAGCTTAACGGGGGGATACTACGAGCAGTACTTC. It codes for CASSLTGGYYEQYF.

CDR3 bases: TGTGCCAGCATCCCGGGCCTTAGGATTTTGGGTGGCTACACCTTC. It codes for CASIPGLRILGGYTF. The chain carries TRBV6-1 and TRBJ1-2; no firm D call. This CDR3 has 15 residues. Germline CDR1 and CDR2: MNHNS and SASEGT. V was shortened by 7 bases and J by 7 bases, with 22 bases between the two germline ends.

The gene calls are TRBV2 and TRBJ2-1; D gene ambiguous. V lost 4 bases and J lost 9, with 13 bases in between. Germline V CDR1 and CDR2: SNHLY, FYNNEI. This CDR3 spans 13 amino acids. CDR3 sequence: CASSGLALGEQFF. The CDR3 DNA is TGTGCCAGCAGTGGACTGGCCCTGGGTGAGCAGTTCTTC.

CDR3 nucleotides: TGTGCCAGCAGCTTTATAGCGGGACTAGTGAACAATGAGCAGTTCTTC. Its protein is CASSFIAGLVNNEQFF. The rearrangement links TRBV7-2 to TRBJ2-1, with 8 nucleotides matching TRBD2. The V and J ends lost 3 bases and 5 bases, in that order; junction bases with no gene match: 9. The CDR3 contains 16 residues. Germline V gene lookup returns CDR1 SGHTA and CDR2 FQGNSA.

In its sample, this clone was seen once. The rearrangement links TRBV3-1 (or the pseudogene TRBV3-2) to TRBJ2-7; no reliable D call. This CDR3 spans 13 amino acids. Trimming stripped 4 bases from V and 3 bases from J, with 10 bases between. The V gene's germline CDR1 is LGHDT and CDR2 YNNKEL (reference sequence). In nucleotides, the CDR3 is TGTGCCAGCAGCCCACTCCCGGGCTACGAGCAGTACTTC. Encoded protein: CASSPLPGYEQYF.

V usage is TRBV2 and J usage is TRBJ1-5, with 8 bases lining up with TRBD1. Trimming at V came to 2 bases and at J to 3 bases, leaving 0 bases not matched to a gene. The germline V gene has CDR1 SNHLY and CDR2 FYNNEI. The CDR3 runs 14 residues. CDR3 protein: CASSEQGANQPQHF. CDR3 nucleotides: TGTGCCAGCAGTGAACAGGGGGCCAATCAGCCCCAGCATTTT.

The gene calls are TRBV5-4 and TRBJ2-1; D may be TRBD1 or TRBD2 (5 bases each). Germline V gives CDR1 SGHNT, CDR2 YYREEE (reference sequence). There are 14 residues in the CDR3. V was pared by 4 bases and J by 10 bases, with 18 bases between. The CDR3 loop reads CASSVRTGAWEQFF. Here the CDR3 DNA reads TGTGCCAGCAGCGTAAGGACCGGGGCATGGGAGCAGTTCTTC.

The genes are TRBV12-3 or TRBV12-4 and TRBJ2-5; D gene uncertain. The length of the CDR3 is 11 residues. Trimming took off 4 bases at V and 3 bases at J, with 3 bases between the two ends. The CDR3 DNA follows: TGTGCCAGCAGTTGGGAAGAGACCCAGTACTTC. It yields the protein CASSWEETQYF.

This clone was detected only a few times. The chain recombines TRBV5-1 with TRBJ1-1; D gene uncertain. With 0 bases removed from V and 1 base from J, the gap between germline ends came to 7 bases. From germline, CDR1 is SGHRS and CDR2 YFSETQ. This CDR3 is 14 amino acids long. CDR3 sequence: CASSLAGGNTEAFF. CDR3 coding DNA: TGCGCCAGCAGCTTGGCCGGCGGGAACACTGAAGCTTTCTTT.

The CDR3: CASSQGVGGTETQYF. CDR3 DNA sequence: TGTGCCAGCAGCCAAGGAGTCGGTGGGACAGAGACCCAGTACTTC. The rearrangement links TRBV3-1 (or the pseudogene TRBV3-2) to TRBJ2-5; the D call may be TRBD1 or TRBD2 (5 bases each). CDR1 and CDR2 (germline): LGHDT, YNNKEL (reference sequence). The CDR3 spans 15 residues. V was clipped by 1 base and J by 4 bases, with 13 bases between them.

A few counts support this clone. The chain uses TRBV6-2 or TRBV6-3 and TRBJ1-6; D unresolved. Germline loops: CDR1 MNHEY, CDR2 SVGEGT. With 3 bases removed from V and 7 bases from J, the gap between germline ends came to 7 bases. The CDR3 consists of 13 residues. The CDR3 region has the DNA TGTGCCAGCAGTTATTTGAAGAATTCACCCCTCCACTTT. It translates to CASSYLKNSPLHF.

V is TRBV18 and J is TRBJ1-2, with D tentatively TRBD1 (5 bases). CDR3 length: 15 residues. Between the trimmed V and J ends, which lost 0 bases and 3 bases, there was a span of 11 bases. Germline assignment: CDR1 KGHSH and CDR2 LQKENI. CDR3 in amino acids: CASSPPAREHYGYTF. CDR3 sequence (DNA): TGTGCCAGCTCACCACCGGCCAGGGAGCACTATGGCTACACCTTC.

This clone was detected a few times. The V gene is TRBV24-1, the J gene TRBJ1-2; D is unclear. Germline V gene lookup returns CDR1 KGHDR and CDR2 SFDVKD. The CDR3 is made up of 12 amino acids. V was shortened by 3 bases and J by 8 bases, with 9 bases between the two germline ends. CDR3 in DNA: TGTGCCACCAGTGATCTTTATCGCGGCTACACCTTC. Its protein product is CATSDLYRGYTF.

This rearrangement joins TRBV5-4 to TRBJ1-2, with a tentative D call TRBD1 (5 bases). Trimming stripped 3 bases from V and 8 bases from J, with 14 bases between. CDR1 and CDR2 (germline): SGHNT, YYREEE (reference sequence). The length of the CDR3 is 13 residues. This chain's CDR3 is CASSSGTRVGYTF. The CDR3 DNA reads TGTGCCAGCAGCTCCGGGACCAGGGTAGGCTACACCTTC. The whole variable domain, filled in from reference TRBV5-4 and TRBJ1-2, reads ETGVTQSPTHLIKTRGQQVTLRCSSQSGHNTVSWYQQALGQGPQFIFQYYREEENGRGNFPPRFSGLQFPNYSSELNVNALELDDSALYLCASSSGTRVGYTFGSGTRLTVV.